The entry below gives a single T cell receptor beta chain sequence along with its context. This sample was included in a study of blood T cell repertoires in COVID-19. Study details: In each case, the material was cDNA or gDNA derived from T cells, B-cell-depleted T cells, or PBMCs.

Germline lookup yields CDR1 SEHNR and CDR2 FQNEAQ (reference sequence). The V and J ends lost 4 bases and 2 bases, in that order; junction bases with no gene match: 5. There are 15 residues in the CDR3. Some clones are missing from TCRdb's copy, which holds only in-frame ones; the method was immunoSEQ multiplex PCR. The sample has a few hundred thousand clones; around 89% are singletons. Material: peripheral blood. The sequence derives from a man aged 18 to 30 who had recovered from COVID-19. The chain combines TRBV7-9 with TRBJ1-2, with TRBD1 identical over 9 bases. This chain's CDR3 is CASSWATGGNYGYTF. In DNA, the CDR3 is TGTGCCAGCAGCTGGGCGACAGGGGGAAACTATGGCTACACCTTC.